One TCR beta chain is described in this entry. Its antigen is still unknown. Base qualities are not at hand, and no much larger clone is one base apart. The junction shows trimming of 4 bases on V and 5 bases on J, and the gene matches do not reach 5 bases of it. As encoded in the germline V gene, CDR1 is SGDLS while CDR2 is YYNGEE. The CDR3, from cysteine to phenylalanine, totals 15 residues. Kept here is only the CDR3 DNA, which spans 45 bases and is read in frame from base 1. The sample originates from a study of cytomegalovirus exposure and HLA in healthy donors (dated 2017 in TCRdb). Describing the broader study: According to a later analysis, one platform produced both the roughly 120 validation repertoires and the approximately 660 repertoires of the first cohort. The study aimed to test whether cataloging public T cell receptors could reveal signatures of past pathogen exposure. In addition to the first cohort of 666 subjects, a separate validation cohort of 120 different subjects was used. To predict cytomegalovirus infection status, the study brought together high-throughput TCR immunosequencing, statistical association of individual TCRs with disease status, and machine learning.

Overall results and qualifications from the work: While some public TCRs were present in many individuals, most TCR sequences turned up only very rarely across donors. The authors suggested that the approach could potentially be generalized to other disease states and immunological phenotypes. The classifier was reported to diagnose cytomegalovirus status with high specificity and sensitivity in both the original cohort and the validation cohort. The validation cohort had no HLA typing available for a later analysis, so co-occurrence within that cohort was assessed over all 130 or so repertoires. Of the cluster scores, around 95% were above 0 in a later analysis, which found that TCRs clustered in the first cohort also tended to co-occur in the 120 validation repertoires. The study gave a list of 150 to 200 TCR beta chains associated with cytomegalovirus. In vitro tests confirmed that three of the cytomegalovirus-associated TCR beta chains recognize cytomegalovirus antigens.

The donors belonged to the validation cohort of approximately 130 subjects, which was separate from the approximately 700-subject first cohort. Libraries were constructed by the immunoSEQ multiplex PCR assay. The study's processing was this. A statistical classification framework was built for diagnosing cytomegalovirus status from the catalog of TCR beta chain sequences. As stored in TCRdb, this immuneACCESS dataset retains in-frame rearrangements with V and J assigned. A fraction of the clones does not appear; measured against another copy, unresolved V genes explain less than half of the discrepancy, and the remainder lacks a known reason. For V, J and clone size, that table is used; D and trimming come from the DNA. For this sample the table gives 95,000 to 150,000 clones, of which approximately 95% were detected only once. The top ten clones comprise about 1.8% of the sample.

The V and J genes are TRBV9 and TRBJ2-5; 13 bases in the junction line up with TRBD2. The sequenced sample consisted of PBMCs. The receptor comes from a man between 18 and 29 years old in good health and CMV-seronegative. The DNA sequence is given as TGTGCCAGCAGCTGGACTAGCGGGAGTTCGGAGACCCAGTACTTC. Protein translation: CASSWTSGSSETQYF.